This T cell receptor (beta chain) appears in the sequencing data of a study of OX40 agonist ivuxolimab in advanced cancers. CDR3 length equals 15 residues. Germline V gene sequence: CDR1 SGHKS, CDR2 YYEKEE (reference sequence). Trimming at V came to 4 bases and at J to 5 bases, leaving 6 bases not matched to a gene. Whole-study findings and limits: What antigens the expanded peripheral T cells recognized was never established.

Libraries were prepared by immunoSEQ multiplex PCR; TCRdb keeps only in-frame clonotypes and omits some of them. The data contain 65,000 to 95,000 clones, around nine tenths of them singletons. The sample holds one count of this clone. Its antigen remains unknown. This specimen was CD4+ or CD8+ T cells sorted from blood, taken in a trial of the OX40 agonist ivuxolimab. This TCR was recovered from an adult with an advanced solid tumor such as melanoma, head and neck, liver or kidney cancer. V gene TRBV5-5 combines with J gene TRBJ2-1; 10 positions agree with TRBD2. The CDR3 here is CASSGGLAANNEQFF. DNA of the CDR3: TGTGCCAGCAGCGGCGGACTAGCGGCAAACAATGAGCAGTTCTTC.